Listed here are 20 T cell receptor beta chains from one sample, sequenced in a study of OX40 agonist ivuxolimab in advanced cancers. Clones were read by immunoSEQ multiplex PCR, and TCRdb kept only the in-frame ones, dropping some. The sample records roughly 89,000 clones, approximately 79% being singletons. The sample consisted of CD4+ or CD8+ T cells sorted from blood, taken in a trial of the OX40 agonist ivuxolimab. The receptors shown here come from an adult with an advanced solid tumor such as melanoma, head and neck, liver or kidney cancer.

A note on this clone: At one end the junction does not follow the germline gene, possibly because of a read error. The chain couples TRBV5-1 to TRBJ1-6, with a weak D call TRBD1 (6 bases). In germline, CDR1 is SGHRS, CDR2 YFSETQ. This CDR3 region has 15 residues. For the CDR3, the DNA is TGCGCCAGCAGATTGGTGGACAGCCTTAATTCACCCCTCCACTTT. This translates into CASRLVDSLNSPLHF.

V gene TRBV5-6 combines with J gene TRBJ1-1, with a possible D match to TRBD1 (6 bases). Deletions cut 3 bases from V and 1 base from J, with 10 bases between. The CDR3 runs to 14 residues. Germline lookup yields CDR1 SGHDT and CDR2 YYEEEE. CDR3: CASSSGHPNTEAFF. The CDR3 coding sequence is TGTGCCAGCAGCTCGGGACACCCGAACACTGAAGCTTTCTTT.

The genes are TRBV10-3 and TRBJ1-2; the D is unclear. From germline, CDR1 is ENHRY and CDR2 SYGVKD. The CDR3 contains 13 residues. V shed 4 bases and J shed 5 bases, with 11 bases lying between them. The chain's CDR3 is CAISGQLEYGYTF. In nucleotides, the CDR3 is TGTGCCATCAGTGGGCAGTTGGAGTATGGCTACACCTTC.

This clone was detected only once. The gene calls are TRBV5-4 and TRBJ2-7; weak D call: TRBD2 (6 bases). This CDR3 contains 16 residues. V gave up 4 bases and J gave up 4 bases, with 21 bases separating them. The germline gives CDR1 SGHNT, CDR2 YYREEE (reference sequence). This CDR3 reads CASSGIEGAGRYEQYF. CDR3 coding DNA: TGTGCCAGCAGCGGTATCGAGGGAGCGGGTAGATACGAGCAGTACTTC.

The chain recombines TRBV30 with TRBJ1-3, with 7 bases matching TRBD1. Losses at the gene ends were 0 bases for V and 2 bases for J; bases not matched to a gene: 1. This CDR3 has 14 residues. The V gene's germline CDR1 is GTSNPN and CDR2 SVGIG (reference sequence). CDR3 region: CAWSVQGPGNTIYF. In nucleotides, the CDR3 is TGTGCCTGGAGTGTACAGGGGCCTGGAAACACCATATATTTT.

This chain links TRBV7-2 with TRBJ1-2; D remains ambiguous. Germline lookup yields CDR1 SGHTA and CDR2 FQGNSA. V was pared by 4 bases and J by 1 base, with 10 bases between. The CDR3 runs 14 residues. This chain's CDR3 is CASSSTGNNYGYTF. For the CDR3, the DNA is TGTGCCAGCAGCTCGACTGGCAATAACTATGGCTACACCTTC.

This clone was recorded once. The CDR3 loop is CASRRGGNTEAFF. DNA for the CDR3: TGTGCCAGCAGACGAGGGGGCAACACTGAAGCTTTCTTT. This chain connects TRBV5-4 to TRBJ1-1, with 7 bases that match TRBD1. The CDR3 is made up of 13 amino acids. V was clipped by 5 bases and J by 2 bases; unmatched bases: 3. The germline V gene has CDR1 SGHNT and CDR2 YYREEE (reference sequence).

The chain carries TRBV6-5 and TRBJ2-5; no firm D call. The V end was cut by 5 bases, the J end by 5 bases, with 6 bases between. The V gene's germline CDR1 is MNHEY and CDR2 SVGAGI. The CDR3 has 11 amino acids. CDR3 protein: CASSERETQYF. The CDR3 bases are TGTGCCAGCAGTGAGAGGGAGACCCAGTACTTC.

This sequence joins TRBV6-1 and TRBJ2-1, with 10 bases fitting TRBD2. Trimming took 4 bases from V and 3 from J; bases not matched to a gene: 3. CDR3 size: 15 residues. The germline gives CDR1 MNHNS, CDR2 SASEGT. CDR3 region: CASSASSGGYNEQFF. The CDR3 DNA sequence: TGTGCCAGCAGTGCATCTAGCGGGGGCTACAATGAGCAGTTCTTC.

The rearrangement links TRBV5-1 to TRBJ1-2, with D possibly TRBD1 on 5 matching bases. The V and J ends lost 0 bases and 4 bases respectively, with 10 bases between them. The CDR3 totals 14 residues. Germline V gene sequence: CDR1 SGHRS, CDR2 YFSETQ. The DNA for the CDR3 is TGCGCCAGCAGCTTGGGGTCGGGGGTCTATGGCTACACCTTC. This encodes CASSLGSGVYGYTF.

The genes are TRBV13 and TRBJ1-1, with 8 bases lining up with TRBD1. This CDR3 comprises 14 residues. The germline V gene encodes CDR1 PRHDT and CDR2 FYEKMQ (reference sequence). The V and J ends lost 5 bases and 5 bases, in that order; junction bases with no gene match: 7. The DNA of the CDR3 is TGTGCCAGCAGCCTCACGACAGGGGTAACTGAAGCTTTCTTT. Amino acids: CASSLTTGVTEAFF.

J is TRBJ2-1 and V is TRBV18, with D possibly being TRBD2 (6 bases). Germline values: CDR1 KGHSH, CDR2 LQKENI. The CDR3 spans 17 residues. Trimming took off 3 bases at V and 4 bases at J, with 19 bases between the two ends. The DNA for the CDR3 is TGTGCCAGCTCACCGATCCCAGTAGCGGTGACTTACAATGAGCAGTTCTTC. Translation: CASSPIPVAVTYNEQFF.

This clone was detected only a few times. The CDR3 DNA reads as TGTGCCTGGAGTCGGGACAGGAACACTGAAGCTTTCTTT. It encodes CAWSRDRNTEAFF. V and J are TRBV30 and TRBJ1-1; 7 bases line up with TRBD1. Germline V lookup: CDR1 GTSNPN, CDR2 SVGIG (reference sequence). V trimming: 2 bases; J trimming: 1 base; junction bases outside the gene matches: 1. CDR3 length: 13 residues.

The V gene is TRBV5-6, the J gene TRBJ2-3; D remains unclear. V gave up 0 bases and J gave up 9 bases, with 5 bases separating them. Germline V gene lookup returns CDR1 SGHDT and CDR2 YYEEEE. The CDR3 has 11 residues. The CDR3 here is CASSLDSTQYF. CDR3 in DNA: TGTGCCAGCAGCTTGGACTCAACGCAGTATTTT.

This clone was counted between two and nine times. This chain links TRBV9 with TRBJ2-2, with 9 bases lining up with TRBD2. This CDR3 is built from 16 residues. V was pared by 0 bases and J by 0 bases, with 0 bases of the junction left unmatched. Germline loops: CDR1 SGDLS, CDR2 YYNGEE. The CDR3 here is CASSVGLAANTGELFF. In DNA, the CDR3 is TGTGCCAGCAGCGTAGGACTAGCGGCGAACACCGGGGAGCTGTTTTTT.

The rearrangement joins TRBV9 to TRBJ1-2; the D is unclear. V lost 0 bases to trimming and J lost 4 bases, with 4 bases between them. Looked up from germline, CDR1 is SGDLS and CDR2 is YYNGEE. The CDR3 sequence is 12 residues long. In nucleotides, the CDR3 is TGTGCCAGCAGCGTAGATGTCTATGGCTACACCTTC. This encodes CASSVDVYGYTF.

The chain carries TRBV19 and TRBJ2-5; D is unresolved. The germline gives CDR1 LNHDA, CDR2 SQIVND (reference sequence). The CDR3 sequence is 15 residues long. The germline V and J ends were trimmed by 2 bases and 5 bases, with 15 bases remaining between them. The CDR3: CASSISQEAWETQYF. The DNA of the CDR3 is TGTGCCAGTAGTATATCCCAAGAGGCGTGGGAGACCCAGTACTTC.

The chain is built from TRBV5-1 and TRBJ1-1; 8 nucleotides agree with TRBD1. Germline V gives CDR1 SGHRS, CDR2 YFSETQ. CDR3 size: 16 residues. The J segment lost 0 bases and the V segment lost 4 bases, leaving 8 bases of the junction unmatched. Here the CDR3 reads CASSAGQGFMNTEAFF. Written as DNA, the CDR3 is TGCGCCAGCAGCGCCGGACAGGGCTTCATGAACACTGAAGCTTTCTTT.

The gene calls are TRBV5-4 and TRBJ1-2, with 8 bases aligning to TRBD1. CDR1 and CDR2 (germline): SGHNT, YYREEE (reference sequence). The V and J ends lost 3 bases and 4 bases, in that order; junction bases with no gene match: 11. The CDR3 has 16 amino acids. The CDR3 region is CASSSMDRAKTYGYTF. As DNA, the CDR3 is TGTGCCAGCAGCTCAATGGACAGGGCGAAAACCTATGGCTACACCTTC.

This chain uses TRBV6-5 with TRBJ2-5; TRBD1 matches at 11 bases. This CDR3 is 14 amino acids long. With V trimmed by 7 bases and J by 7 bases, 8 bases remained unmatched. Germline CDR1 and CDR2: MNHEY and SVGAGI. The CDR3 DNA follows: TGTGCCAGCAACGGACAGGGGGCGATTTCGACCCAGTACTTC. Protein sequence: CASNGQGAISTQYF.